The 15 T cell receptor beta chains listed next were all sequenced from one sample in a study of CD8 T cells and mutated HIV epitopes. Anti-CD28 and anti-CD49d antibodies provided co-stimulation during the peptide stimulation of these CD8+ T cells. The single-cell library used oligo-dT primers with well-specific UMIs, adapting Smart-seq2 and MARS-Seq. Nested PCR used template-switch oligo forward primers and barcoded TCR alpha and beta reverse primers. TCRdb analysed the single-cell sequencing reads with MiXCR anew, one entry per CDR3 protein. Among some 110 distinct CDR3 sequences, more than 55% were seen once, and the ten largest hold 99%. These receptors have no known antigen. The sample consisted of CD8+ T cells from blood cultured with a non-adapted viral peptide, taken during chronic HIV-1 infection. This sample's subset: CD69+CD137+ cells after non-adapted TL10 peptide stimulation. These receptors were collected from a middle-aged man with HIV-1 infection.

Regarding this clonotype: This sequence is one base from a far larger clone and is likely a read error. This chain uses TRBV10-2 with TRBJ2-5; 8 bases are shared with TRBD2. Germline V gene data show CDR1 as WSHSY and CDR2 as SAAADI. J lost 11 bases, V lost 5 bases, and 10 bases had no gene match. There are 13 residues in the CDR3. The chain's CDR3 is CASSLSGEGEQYF. The CDR3 bases are TGCGCCAGCAGTCTTAGCGGGGAAGGGGAGCAGTACTTC.

In this sample, this clonotype turned up a few times. V gene TRBV7-2 combines with J gene TRBJ2-7, with a weak D call TRBD1 (6 bases). The CDR3 has 15 residues. Looked up from germline, CDR1 is SGHTA and CDR2 is FQGNSA. The CDR3 DNA sequence: TGTGCCAGCAGCCCCGGGACATCGAACACCGGGGAGCTGTACGTC. It codes for CASSPGTSNTGELYV.

The V call is TRBV29-1, the J call TRBJ1-4; D is possibly TRBD1 (6 bases). CDR3 length: 15 amino acids. Germline V gives CDR1 SQVTM, CDR2 ANQGSEA. The V end was cut by 4 bases, the J end by 8 bases, with 20 bases between. CDR3 sequence: CSVGRGGRGEEKLFF. The DNA for the CDR3 is TGCAGCGTTGGTCGCGGGGGCCGGGGGGAGGAAAAACTGTTTTTT.

V gene TRBV6-6 combines with J gene TRBJ1-5; D is unclear. The CDR3 covers 13 residues. V was shortened by 4 bases and J by 14 bases, with 18 bases between the two germline ends. The germline gives CDR1 MNHNY, CDR2 SVGAGI (reference sequence). CDR3 residues: CASSFSAANNEHF. The CDR3 coding sequence is TGTGCCAGCAGTTTTTCGGCAGCTAACAATGAGCATTTT.

As concerns this clonotype: A far bigger clonotype differs at one base, so this is likely a read error. The chain joins TRBV30 to TRBJ1-3; the D is unclear. The DNA end is a closer match to TRBJ1-1, so the J assignment may be wrong. This CDR3 spans 18 amino acids. Germline-derived CDR1 and CDR2 are GTSNPN and SVGIG (reference sequence). This chain's CDR3 is CAWSAPGLHLDRGTEAFF. The CDR3 coding sequence is TGTGCCTGGAGTGCACCCGGACTACACCTCGATCGGGGCACTGAAGCTTTCTTT.

Relative to its sample, this clonotype is large. The V gene is TRBV21-1, the J gene TRBJ2-5. TRBV21-1 is annotated as a pseudogene. This CDR3 is 15 amino acids long. In DNA form, the CDR3 reads TGTGCCAGCACCTTAGACAACGTTAGCACAGAGACCCAGTACTTC. Amino acids: CASTLDNVSTETQYF.

The V and J genes are TRBV7-2 and TRBJ2-1; D ambiguous. V was pared by 1 base and J by 16 bases, with 20 bases between. The CDR3 loop spans 14 amino acids. Germline lookup yields CDR1 SGHTA and CDR2 FQGNSA. This chain's CDR3 is CASSLGDEYNGQFF. CDR3 nucleotide sequence: TGTGCCAGCAGCTTAGGAGACGAGTACAATGGGCAATTCTTC.

V gene TRBV20-1 combines with J gene TRBJ2-3; maybe TRBD1 (6 bases). V gave up 5 bases and J gave up 0 bases, with 18 bases separating them. The CDR3 contains 16 residues. CDR1 is DFQATT, CDR2 SNEGSKA, per germline (reference sequence). CDR3 amino acids: CSAGGLQAVSTDTQYF. CDR3 DNA: TGCAGTGCTGGGGGCCTCCAGGCTGTGAGCACAGATACGCAGTATTTT.

Of note for this clonotype: This likely traces to a read error, being one base from a far larger clone. V is TRBV20-1 and J is TRBJ2-4; no definite D call. The J call may be wrong; the DNA end is better matched by TRBJ2-1. CDR1 DFQATT and CDR2 SNEGSKA come from the germline V gene (reference sequence). This CDR3 has 14 amino acids. The CDR3 here is CIASNKGRVNEQFF. CDR3 nucleotides: TGCATTGCTAGTAACAAGGGCCGGGTGAATGAGCAGTTCTTC.

This clonotype is large within its sample. The chain combines TRBV15 with TRBJ2-1; D may match TRBD1 or TRBD2 (6 bases each). This CDR3 region has 14 residues. Trimming removed 5 bases at V and 8 bases at J, with 16 bases between. Germline V CDR1 and CDR2: LNHNV, YYDKDF (reference sequence). CDR3 nucleotides: TGTGCCACCAGCGGACCCGGGGGCGGAGATGAGCAGTTCTTC. Protein: CATSGPGGGDEQFF.

CDR3 DNA: TGCAGTGCTGGGGGCCGGGGGTACAATGAGCAGTTCTTC. This encodes CSAGGRGYNEQFF. The chain joins TRBV20-1 to TRBJ2-1; D could derive from TRBD1 or TRBD2 (6 bases each). Germline V gives CDR1 DFQATT, CDR2 SNEGSKA (reference sequence). V dropped 5 bases and J dropped 4 bases, with 12 bases sitting between them. The CDR3 covers 13 residues.

By share, this clonotype ranks as medium-sized (0.01 to 0.1%). This rearrangement joins TRBV20-1 to TRBJ2-7, with D hard to call. Germline V gene data show CDR1 as DFQATT and CDR2 as SNEGSKA (reference sequence). The CDR3 consists of 14 residues. V was trimmed by 3 bases and J by 7 bases, leaving 19 bases between them. The CDR3 reads CSASNKGRVNEQYV. CDR3 bases: TGCAGTGCTAGTAACAAGGGCCGGGTGAATGAGCAGTACGTC.

A note on this clonotype: This likely reflects a read error, since a far larger clone is one base away. The V call is TRBV7-9, the J call TRBJ2-7; maybe TRBD2 (5 bases). The germline V gene has CDR1 SEHNR and CDR2 FQNEAQ (reference sequence). This CDR3 is 13 amino acids long. The CDR3 is CAGRLGELDEQYV. The CDR3 nucleotides are TGTGCCGGCAGGCTTGGGGAACTAGACGAGCAGTACGTC.

The chain combines TRBV20-1 with TRBJ1-1; D unresolved. The CDR3 is 14 amino acids. The V gene lost 3 bases and the J gene lost 4 bases, with 15 bases spanning the gap. Germline CDR1 and CDR2: DFQATT and SNEGSKA (reference sequence). Here the CDR3 DNA reads TGCAGTGCTAGTAACAAGGGCCGGGGCACTGAAGCTTTCTTT. Its protein product is CSASNKGRGTEAFF.

On this clonotype: The conserved phenylalanine or tryptophan is not found at the CDR3 terminus, so this likely reflects a read error. It is unclear where the CDR3 begins or ends on the DNA, so no DNA is shown, and the CDR3 is as TCRdb lists it. V is TRBV7-9 and J is TRBJ2-7; the table's D call, TRBD1, was not checked against the DNA. The germline V gene encodes CDR1 SEHNR and CDR2 FQNEAQ (reference sequence). Both ends counted, the CDR3 spans 12 residues. The CDR3 is CASSPPGNEQCA.